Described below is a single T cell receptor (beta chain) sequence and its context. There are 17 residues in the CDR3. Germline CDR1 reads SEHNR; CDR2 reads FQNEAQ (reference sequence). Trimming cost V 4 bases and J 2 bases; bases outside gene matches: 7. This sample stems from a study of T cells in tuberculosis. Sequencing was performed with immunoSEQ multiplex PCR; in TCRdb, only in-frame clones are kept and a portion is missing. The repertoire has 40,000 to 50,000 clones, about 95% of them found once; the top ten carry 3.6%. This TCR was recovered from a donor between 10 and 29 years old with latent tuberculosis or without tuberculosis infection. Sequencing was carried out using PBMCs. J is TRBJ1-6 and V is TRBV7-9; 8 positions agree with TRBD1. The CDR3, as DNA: TGTGCCAGCAGCTCGTTGCAGGGGGCGGCCTATAATTCACCCCTCCACTTT. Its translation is CASSSLQGAAYNSPLHF.